What follows describes a single TCR beta chain. Its specificity is unknown. This specimen belongs to a study of OX40 agonist ivuxolimab in advanced cancers. Study outcomes and limitations: CD8+ T cells were the subset that, on average, had more expanded clones than CD4+. Some patients who did not respond also had low normalized T-cell clonal expansion.

The germline V gene has CDR1 GTSNPN and CDR2 SVGIG (reference sequence). The CDR3 contains 13 residues. Between the trimmed V and J ends, which lost 2 bases and 7 bases, there was a span of 14 bases. Some clones are missing from TCRdb's copy, which holds only in-frame ones; the method was immunoSEQ multiplex PCR. The sample lists some 80,000 clones; 85% were seen once. The chain recombines TRBV30 with TRBJ1-1; a weak D match, TRBD1 (6 bases). The input for sequencing was CD4+ or CD8+ T cells sorted from blood, taken in a trial of the OX40 agonist ivuxolimab. The source is an adult with an advanced solid tumor such as melanoma, head and neck, liver or kidney cancer. The CDR3 spells CAWSKGGASEAFF. The CDR3 DNA follows: TGTGCCTGGAGTAAGGGGGGGGCCAGTGAAGCTTTCTTT.